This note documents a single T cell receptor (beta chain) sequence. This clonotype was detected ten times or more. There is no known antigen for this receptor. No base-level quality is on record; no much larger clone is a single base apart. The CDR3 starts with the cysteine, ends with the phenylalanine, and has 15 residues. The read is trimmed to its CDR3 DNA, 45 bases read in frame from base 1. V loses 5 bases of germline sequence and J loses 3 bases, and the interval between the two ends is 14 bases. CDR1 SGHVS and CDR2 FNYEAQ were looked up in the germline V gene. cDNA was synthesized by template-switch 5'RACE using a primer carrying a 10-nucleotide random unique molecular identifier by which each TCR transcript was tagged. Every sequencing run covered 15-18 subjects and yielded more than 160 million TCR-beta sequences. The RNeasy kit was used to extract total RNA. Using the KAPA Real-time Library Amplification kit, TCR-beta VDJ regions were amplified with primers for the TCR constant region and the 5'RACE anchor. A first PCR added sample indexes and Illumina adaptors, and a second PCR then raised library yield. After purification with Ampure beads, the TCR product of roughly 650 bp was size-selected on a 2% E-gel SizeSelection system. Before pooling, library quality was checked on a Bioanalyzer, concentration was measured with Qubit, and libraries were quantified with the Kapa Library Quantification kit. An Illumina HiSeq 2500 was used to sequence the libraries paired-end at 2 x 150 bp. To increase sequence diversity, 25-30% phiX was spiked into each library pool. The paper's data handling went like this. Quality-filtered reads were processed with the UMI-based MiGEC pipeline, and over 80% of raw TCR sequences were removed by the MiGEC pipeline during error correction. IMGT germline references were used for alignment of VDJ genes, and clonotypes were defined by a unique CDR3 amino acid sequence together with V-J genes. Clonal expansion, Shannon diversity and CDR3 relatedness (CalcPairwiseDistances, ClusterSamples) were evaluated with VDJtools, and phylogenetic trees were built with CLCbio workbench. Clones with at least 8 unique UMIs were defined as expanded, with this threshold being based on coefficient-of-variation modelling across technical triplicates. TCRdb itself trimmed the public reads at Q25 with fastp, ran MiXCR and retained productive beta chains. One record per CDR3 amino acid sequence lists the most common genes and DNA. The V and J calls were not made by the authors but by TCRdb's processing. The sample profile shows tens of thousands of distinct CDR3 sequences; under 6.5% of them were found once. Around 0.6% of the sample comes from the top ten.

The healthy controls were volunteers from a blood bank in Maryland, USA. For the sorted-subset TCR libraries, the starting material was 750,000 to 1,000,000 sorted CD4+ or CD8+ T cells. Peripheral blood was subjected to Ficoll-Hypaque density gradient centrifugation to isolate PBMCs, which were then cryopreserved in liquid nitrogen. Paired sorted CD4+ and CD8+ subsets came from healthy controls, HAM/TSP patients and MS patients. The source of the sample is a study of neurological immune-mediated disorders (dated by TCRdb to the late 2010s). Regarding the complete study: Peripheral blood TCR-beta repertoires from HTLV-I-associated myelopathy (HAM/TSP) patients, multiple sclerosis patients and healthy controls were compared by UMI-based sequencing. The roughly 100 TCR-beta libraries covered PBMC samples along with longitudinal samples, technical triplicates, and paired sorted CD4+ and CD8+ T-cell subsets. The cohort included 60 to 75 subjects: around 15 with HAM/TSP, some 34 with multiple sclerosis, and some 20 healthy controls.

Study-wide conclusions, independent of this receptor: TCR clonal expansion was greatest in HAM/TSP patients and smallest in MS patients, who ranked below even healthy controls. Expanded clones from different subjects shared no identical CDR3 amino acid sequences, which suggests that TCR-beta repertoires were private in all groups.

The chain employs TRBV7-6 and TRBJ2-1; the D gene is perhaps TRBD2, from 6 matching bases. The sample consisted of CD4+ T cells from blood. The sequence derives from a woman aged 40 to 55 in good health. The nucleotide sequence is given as TGTGCCAGCAGCAAACGGGAGAACATCTACAATGAGCAGTTCTTC. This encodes CASSKRENIYNEQFF.